This TCR beta chain was recorded in a study of beta chain features in type 1 diabetes. Study overall: Sorted cell examination encompassed 85 million to 130 million cells across all samples.

This clone was observed a few times. Its antigen is currently unknown. Whole-study results and caveats: Shorter templates might be favored by PCR, and equally so in patients and in controls. Researchers report that Type 1 diabetes patients had moderately but significantly shorter TCRB CDR3s across all four CD4+ subsets.

Germline CDR1 is MNHEY and CDR2 is SMNVEV (reference sequence). After removal of 5 bases from V and 7 bases from J, the junction contained 9 bases not matched to a gene. The CDR3 is 15 residues long. The isolated RNA, all of it, was reverse transcribed, so expressed TCRB transcripts were what got sequenced. There were 3 million to 4 million reads on average in the naive, central memory and regulatory T cell samples. Generated by immunoSEQ multiplex PCR, the TCRdb table keeps only in-frame clones and is missing some. The table has 130,000 or so clones, around 8.7% seen once. The rearrangement links TRBV27 to TRBJ2-1; TRBD2 matches at 9 bases. The sequence derives from a man between 18 and 35 years old in good health. Sequencing input: central memory CD4+ T cells from blood. CDR3 in amino acids: CASSPRLAGRNEQFF. DNA of the CDR3: TGTGCCAGCAGTCCCCGGCTAGCGGGGAGAAATGAGCAGTTCTTC.